This TCR beta chain comes out of a study of human T cells and chemical hapten exposure. This clonotype was counted at least ten times. Its antigen is unidentified. This CDR3 region has 14 residues. CDR1 and CDR2 from the germline V gene are MNHNS and SASEGT. V was cut by 9 bases and J by 0 bases, with 12 bases left in between. Time point indicated: patch test 1, 2 weeks after DPC sensitization. Treatment reported: therapeutic diphenylcyclopropenone sensitization with weekly scalp DPC. Total RNA extraction was carried out from unfractionated whole blood. What the library attached to individual cDNA molecules were unique molecular identifiers. TCRdb analysed the RACE reads with MiXCR anew, one entry per CDR3 protein. The sample holds about 380,000 distinct CDR3 sequences, roughly 4.8% seen once. Study-wide results and caveats: Positive correlation was observed between PT1 expanded TCR counts and patch test score.

This TCR came from a woman between 50 and 59 years old with alopecia areata. Some clones in this sample may be carry-over from other donors' samples. The sequenced sample was whole blood, obtained in connection with sensitization to the hapten diphenylcyclopropenone (DPC). The genes are TRBV6-1 and TRBJ1-5; D is ambiguous. The CDR3 is CASRLNLSNQPQHF. The CDR3 DNA sequence: TGTGCCAGTCGGCTAAATCTTAGCAATCAGCCCCAGCATTTT.